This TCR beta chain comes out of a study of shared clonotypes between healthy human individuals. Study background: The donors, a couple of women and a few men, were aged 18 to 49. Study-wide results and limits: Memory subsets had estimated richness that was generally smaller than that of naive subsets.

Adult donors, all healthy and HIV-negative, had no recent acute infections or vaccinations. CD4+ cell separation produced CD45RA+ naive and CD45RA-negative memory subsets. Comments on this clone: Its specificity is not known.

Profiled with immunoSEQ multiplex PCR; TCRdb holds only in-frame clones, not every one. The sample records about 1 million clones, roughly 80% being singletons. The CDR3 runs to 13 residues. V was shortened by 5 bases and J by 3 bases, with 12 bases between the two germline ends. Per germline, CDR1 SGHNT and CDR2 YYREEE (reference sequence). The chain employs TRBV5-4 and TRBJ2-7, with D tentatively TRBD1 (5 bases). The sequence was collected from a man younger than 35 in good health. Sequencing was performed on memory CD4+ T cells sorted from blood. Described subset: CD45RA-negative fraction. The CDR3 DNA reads TGTGCCAGCAGTCAGGGCCTTCTCTACGAGCAGTACTTC. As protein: CASSQGLLYEQYF.